This T cell receptor (beta chain) stems from a study of blood T cell repertoires in COVID-19. The overall study: Samples representing acute and convalescent COVID-19 were sourced from the United States, Italy and Spain.

The germline gives CDR1 LGHDT, CDR2 YNNKEL (reference sequence). The CDR3 is 17 residues long. Trimming cost V 3 bases and J 0 bases, with 15 bases left between them. In the original processing: Amplification from reference gene primers served as the basis for estimated nucleated cell counts. The protocol was immunoSEQ multiplex PCR, while the TCRdb copy is restricted to in-frame clones and leaves out a portion. The DNA was the basis for D and trimming; V, J and clone size are from that table. Here the sample spans 150,000 to 200,000 clones, 70% to 80% being singletons. The gene calls are TRBV3-1 (or the pseudogene TRBV3-2) and TRBJ2-1; D may be TRBD2 (6 bases). Sequencing was performed on peripheral blood. The sequence was collected from a man aged 55 to 70 with acute or convalescent COVID-19. The CDR3 protein is CASSHSPGLSSYNEQFF. Here the CDR3 DNA reads TGTGCCAGCAGCCACTCTCCGGGACTGAGCTCCTACAATGAGCAGTTCTTC.